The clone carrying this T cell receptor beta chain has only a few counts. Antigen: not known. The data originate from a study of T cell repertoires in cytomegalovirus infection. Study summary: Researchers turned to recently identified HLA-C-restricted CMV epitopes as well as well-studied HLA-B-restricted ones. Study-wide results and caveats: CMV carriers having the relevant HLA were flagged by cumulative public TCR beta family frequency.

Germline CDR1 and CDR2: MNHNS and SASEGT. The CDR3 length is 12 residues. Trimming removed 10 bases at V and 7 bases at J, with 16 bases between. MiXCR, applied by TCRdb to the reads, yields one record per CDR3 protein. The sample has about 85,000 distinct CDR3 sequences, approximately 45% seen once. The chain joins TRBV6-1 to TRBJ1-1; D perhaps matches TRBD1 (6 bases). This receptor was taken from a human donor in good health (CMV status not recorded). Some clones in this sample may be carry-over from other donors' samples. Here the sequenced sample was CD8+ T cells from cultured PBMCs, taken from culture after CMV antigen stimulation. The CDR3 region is CATLQQGNEAFF. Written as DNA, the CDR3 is TGTGCCACCCTGCAACAGGGAAATGAAGCTTTCTTT.